Shown below are 8 T cell receptor beta chains from a single sample sequenced in a study of OX40 agonist ivuxolimab in advanced cancers. TCRdb keeps only in-frame clones here, not all; method: immunoSEQ multiplex PCR. The table shows tens of thousands of clones, with approximately 86% occurring only once. The source material was CD4+ or CD8+ T cells sorted from blood, sampled in a trial of the OX40 agonist ivuxolimab. Receptors were obtained from an adult with an advanced solid tumor such as melanoma, head and neck, liver or kidney cancer.

The V call is TRBV5-4, the J call TRBJ2-5, with D uncertain. In germline, CDR1 is SGHNT, CDR2 YYREEE (reference sequence). This CDR3 has 14 residues. V lost 0 bases, J lost 3 bases, and 9 bases lay in between. The CDR3 protein is CASSLEGREETQYF. CDR3 coding DNA: TGTGCCAGCAGCTTGGAAGGCAGAGAAGAGACCCAGTACTTC.

This clone ranks as medium-sized. Other nucleotide sequences from this sample produce the same CDR3. The chain recombines TRBV11-2 with TRBJ2-7, with 7 bases matching TRBD1. CDR1 SGHAT and CDR2 FQNNGV come from the germline V gene. The CDR3 covers 14 residues. With V trimmed by 2 bases and J by 4 bases, 5 bases remained unmatched. CDR3 amino acids: CASSLYRGGYEQYF. The DNA for the CDR3 is TGTGCCAGCAGCTTATACAGGGGTGGGTACGAGCAGTACTTC.

The chain links TRBV19 to TRBJ2-1; D may be TRBD2 (6 bases). The CDR3 length is 15 residues. Germline V lookup: CDR1 LNHDA, CDR2 SQIVND (reference sequence). Trimming removed 4 bases at V and 1 base at J, with 11 bases between. Here the CDR3 reads CASSRGTRSYNEQFF. The CDR3 bases are TGTGCCAGTAGTAGAGGGACTCGTTCCTACAATGAGCAGTTCTTC. The whole variable domain, remainder taken from reference TRBV19 and TRBJ2-1, is DGGITQSPKYLFRKEGQNVTLSCEQNLNHDAMYWYRQDPGQGLRLIYYSQIVNDFQKGDIAEGYSVSREKKESFPLTVTSAQKNPTAFYLCASSRGTRSYNEQFFGPGTRLTVL.

The chain recombines TRBV9 with TRBJ2-4; 8 nucleotides align to TRBD2. The CDR3 is 14 amino acids. The germline CDR1 and CDR2 sequences are SGDLS and YYNGEE. V dropped 4 bases and J dropped 7; count of bases not matched to a gene: 7. CDR3 bases: TGTGCCAGCAGCCCCCGGGGGGGGGAGAACATTCAGTACTTC. It yields the protein CASSPRGGENIQYF.

A few counts support this clone. The chain is built from TRBV7-2 and TRBJ1-2; 7 bases are shared with TRBD1. V gave up 6 bases and J gave up 3 bases; unmatched junction bases: 4. The CDR3 contains 13 residues. CDR1 is SGHTA, CDR2 FQGNSA, per germline. CDR3 in DNA: TGTGCCAGCAGATTTACAGGGGACTATGGCTACACCTTC. It yields the protein CASRFTGDYGYTF.

The chain links TRBV25-1 to TRBJ1-4, with D tentatively TRBD1 (6 bases). The length of the CDR3 is 15 residues. With 1 base removed from V and 2 bases from J, the gap between germline ends came to 8 bases. Germline loops: CDR1 MGHDK, CDR2 SYGVNS. CDR3 coding DNA: TGTGCCAGCAGTGAATTCAGGGGTACTAATGAAAAACTGTTTTTT. Amino acids: CASSEFRGTNEKLFF. Full variable domain (remainder filled in from reference TRBV25-1 and TRBJ1-4): EADIYQTPRYLVIGTGKKITLECSQTMGHDKMYWYQQDPGMELHLIHYSYGVNSTEKGDLSSESTVSRIRTEHFPLTLESARPSHTSQYLCASSEFRGTNEKLFFGSGTQLSVL.

About this clone: This sample also contains other DNA sequences that code for the same CDR3. The chain couples TRBV7-9 to TRBJ1-2, with 10 bases that match TRBD1. CDR3 length: 15 amino acids. Germline assignment: CDR1 SEHNR and CDR2 FQNEAQ (reference sequence). J lost 4 bases, V lost 5 bases, and 7 bases had no gene match. The CDR3 DNA follows: TGTGCCAGCAGCACCGACAGGGGGCCTCGCTATGGCTACACCTTC. Translating gives CASSTDRGPRYGYTF.

The rearrangement links TRBV19 to TRBJ1-2, with D uncertain. Germline V gene data show CDR1 as LNHDA and CDR2 as SQIVND (reference sequence). Between the trimmed V and J ends, which lost 3 bases and 4 bases, there was a span of 15 bases. CDR3 size: 15 residues. CDR3 nucleotide sequence: TGTGCCAGTAGTATTCTGGGGAAGGTCTTCTATGGCTACACCTTC. It yields the protein CASSILGKVFYGYTF.